Each of the 3 T cell receptor beta chains below was sequenced from the same sample in a study of monozygotic twins with inflammatory bowel disease. TCRdb reprocessed the 5' RACE reads; each CDR3 protein has one entry and no DNA is given. This listing includes 440,000 or so distinct CDR3 sequences. The sequencing sample was made of blood. These receptors all come from a human donor with ulcerative colitis or Crohn's disease, or a healthy co-twin of an affected twin (not recorded which).

The J gene is TRBJ2-5, the V gene TRBV28; TCRdb names TRBD1, which stays unverified in the absence of DNA. CDR3 length: 17 amino acids. Germline CDR1 is MDHEN and CDR2 is SYDVKM. CDR3 residues: CATKSLTDRGMSETQYF.

The chain has TRBV9 and TRBJ1-2; TCRdb's D call, TRBD1, is unchecked because there is no DNA. The germline V gene has CDR1 SGDLS and CDR2 YYNGEE. The CDR3 loop spans 16 amino acids. CDR3: CASSESLTGEGYGYTF. Full variable domain (outside the CDR3, taken from reference TRBV9 and TRBJ1-2): DSGVTQTPKHLITATGQRVTLRCSPRSGDLSVYWYQQSLDQGLQFLIQYYNGEERAKGNILERFSAQQFPDLHSELNLSSLELGDSALYFCASSESLTGEGYGYTFGSGTRLTVV.

The CDR3 region is CASSPWQGGYTF. The chain joins TRBV5-1 to TRBJ1-2. This CDR3 contains 12 residues. Germline V CDR1 and CDR2: SGHRS, YFSETQ.